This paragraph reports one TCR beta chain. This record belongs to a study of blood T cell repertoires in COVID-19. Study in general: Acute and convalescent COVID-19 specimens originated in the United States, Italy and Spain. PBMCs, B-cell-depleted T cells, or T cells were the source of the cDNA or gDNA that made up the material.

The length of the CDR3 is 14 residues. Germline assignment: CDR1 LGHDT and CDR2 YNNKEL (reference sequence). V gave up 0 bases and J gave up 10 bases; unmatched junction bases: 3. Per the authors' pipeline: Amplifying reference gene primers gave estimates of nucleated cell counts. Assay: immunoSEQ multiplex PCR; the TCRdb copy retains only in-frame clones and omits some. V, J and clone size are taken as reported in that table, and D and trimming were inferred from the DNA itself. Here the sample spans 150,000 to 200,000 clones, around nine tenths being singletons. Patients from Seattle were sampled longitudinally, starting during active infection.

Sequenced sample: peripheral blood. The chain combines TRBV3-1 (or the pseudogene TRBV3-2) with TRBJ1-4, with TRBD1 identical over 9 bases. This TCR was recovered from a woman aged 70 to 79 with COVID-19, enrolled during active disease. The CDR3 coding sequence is TGTGCCAGCAGCCAAGACGGGACAGGGAGAAAACTGTTTTTT. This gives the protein CASSQDGTGRKLFF.